This section outlines one T cell receptor beta chain sequence together with its context. The antigen is unknown. The ends lost 1 base at V and 5 bases at J; junction bases unmatched: 8. The CDR3 length is 17 residues. The V gene's germline CDR1 is SGHTA and CDR2 FQGTGA. The authors prepared the TCRbeta library with unique molecular identifiers. Each CDR3 protein gets one entry after TCRdb re-called the PCR reads with MiXCR. The sample has some 600,000 distinct CDR3 sequences, approximately 13% seen once. This record comes from a study of T-cell reconstitution after alpha-beta-depleted transplantation in children. Whole-study results and caveats: At day 60, the high TCRbeta diversity found in some patients originated from recipient T cells and thymic progenitors that had survived. Reportedly, only several hundred clones from non-depleted graft cells drove alpha-beta T-cell counts at about two months. One year post-transplant, T-cell counts and diversity were largely derived from T cells produced anew.

The origin of this receptor is a male patient aged 10 to 17 who had a stem cell transplant for acute myeloid leukemia, so the T cells may come from the graft donor. This rearrangement joins TRBV7-3 to TRBJ2-1, with 10 bases that match TRBD2. The starting material was PBMCs, mostly from graft donor cells, obtained 360 days after TCRalphabeta/CD19-depleted stem cell transplant. The CDR3 nucleotides read TGTGCCAGCAGCTTAAAAAGTCTAGCGGGAGCCCACAATGAGCAGTTCTTC. Its protein is CASSLKSLAGAHNEQFF.